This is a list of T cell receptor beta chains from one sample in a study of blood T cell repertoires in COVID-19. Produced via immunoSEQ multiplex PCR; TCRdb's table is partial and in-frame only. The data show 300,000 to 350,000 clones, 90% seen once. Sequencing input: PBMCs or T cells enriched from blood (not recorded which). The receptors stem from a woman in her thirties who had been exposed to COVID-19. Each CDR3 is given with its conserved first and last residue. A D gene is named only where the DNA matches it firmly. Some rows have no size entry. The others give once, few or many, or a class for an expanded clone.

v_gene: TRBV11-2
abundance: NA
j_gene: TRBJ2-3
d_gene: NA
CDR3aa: CASSGWATDTQYF
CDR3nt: TGTGCCAGCAGCGGATGGGCCACAGATACGCAGTATTTT

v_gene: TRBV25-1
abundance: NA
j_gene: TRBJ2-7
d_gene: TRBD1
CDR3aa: CASSTRGRSSYEQYF
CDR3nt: TGTGCCAGCAGTACCAGGGGGCGAAGCTCCTACGAGCAGTACTTC

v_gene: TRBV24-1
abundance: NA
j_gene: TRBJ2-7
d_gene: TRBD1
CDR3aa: CATSDSSRGYEQYF
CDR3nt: TGTGCCACCAGTGATTCCTCCAGGGGGTACGAGCAGTACTTC

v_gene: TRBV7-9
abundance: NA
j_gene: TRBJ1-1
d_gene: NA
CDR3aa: CASSRQRNTEAFF
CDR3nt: TGTGCCAGCAGCCGACAGAGGAACACTGAAGCTTTCTTT

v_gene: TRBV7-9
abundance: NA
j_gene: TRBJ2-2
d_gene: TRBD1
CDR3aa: CASSPPDRGPGELFF
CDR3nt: TGTGCCAGCAGCCCGCCGGACAGGGGGCCCGGGGAGCTGTTTTTT

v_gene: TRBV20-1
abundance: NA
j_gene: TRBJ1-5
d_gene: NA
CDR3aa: CSASRQGLHDMLNQPQHF
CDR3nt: TGCAGTGCTAGTAGGCAGGGACTCCACGACATGCTAAATCAGCCCCAGCATTTT

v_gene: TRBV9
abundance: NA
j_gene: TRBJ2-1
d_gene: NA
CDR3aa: CASSGDSNEQFF
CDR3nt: TGTGCCAGCAGCGGCGACAGCAATGAGCAGTTCTTC

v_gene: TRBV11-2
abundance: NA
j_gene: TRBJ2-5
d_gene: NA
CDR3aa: CASSLVASQETQYF
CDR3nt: TGTGCCAGCAGCTTAGTGGCCAGCCAAGAGACCCAGTACTTC

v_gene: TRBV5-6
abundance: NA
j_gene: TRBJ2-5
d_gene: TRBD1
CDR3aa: CASEKPSRGQGAYQETQYF
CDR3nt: TGTGCCAGCGAGAAGCCGTCTCGAGGACAGGGGGCTTACCAAGAGACCCAGTACTTC

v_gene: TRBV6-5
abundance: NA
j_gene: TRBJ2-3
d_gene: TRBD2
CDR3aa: CASRTSGGAADTQYF
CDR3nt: TGTGCCAGCAGGACTAGCGGGGGGGCCGCAGATACGCAGTATTTT

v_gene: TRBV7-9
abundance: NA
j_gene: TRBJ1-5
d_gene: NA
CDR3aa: CASSYPNQPQHF
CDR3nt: TGTGCCAGCAGCTATCCAAATCAGCCCCAGCATTTT

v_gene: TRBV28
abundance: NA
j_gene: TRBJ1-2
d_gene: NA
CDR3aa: CASSPSVRGYTF
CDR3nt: TGTGCCAGCAGTCCCTCCGTCCGTGGCTACACCTTC

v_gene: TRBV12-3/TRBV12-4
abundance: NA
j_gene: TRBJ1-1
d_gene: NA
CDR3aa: CASQSGGTEAFF
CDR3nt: TGTGCCAGCCAATCCGGGGGAACTGAAGCTTTCTTT

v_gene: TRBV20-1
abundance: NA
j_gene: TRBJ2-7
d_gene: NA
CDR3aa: CSAEEGYEQYF
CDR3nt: TGCAGTGCAGAAGAGGGCTACGAGCAGTACTTC

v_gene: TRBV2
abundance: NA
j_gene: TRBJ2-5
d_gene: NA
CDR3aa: CATKTFQGPQETQYF
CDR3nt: TGTGCCACCAAAACGTTCCAGGGTCCTCAAGAGACCCAGTACTTC

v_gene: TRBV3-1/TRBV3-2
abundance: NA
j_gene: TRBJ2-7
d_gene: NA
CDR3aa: CASSQVGEQYF
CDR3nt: TGTGCCAGCAGCCAAGTCGGCGAGCAGTACTTC

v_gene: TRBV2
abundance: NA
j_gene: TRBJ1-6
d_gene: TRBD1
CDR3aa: CASIFDRVGNSPLHF
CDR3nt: TGTGCCAGCATTTTCGACAGGGTAGGCAATTCACCCCTCCACTTT

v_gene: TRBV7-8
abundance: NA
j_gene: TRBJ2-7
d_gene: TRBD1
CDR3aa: CASSTGTAHYEQYF
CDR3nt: TGTGCCAGCAGCACCGGGACAGCGCACTACGAGCAGTACTTC

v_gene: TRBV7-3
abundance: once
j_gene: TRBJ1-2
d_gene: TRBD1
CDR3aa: CASSPQGGSYGYTF
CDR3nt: TGTGCCAGCAGCCCCCAAGGGGGCAGCTATGGCTACACCTTC

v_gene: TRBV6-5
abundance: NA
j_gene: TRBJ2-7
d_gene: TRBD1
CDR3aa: CASSFGQGKVHEQYF
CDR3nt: TGTGCCAGCAGTTTCGGACAGGGGAAAGTTCACGAGCAGTACTTC

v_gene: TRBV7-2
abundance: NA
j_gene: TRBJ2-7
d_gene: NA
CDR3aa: CASSLDSSYEQYF
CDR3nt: TGTGCCAGCAGCTTAGACTCATCCTACGAGCAGTACTTC

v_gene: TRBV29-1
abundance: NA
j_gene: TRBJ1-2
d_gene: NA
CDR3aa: CSVSGVWAGYTF
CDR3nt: TGCAGCGTTTCCGGTGTGTGGGCCGGCTACACCTTC

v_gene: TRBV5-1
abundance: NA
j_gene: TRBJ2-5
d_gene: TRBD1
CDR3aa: CASRPTGIETQYF
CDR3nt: TGCGCCAGCAGACCGACAGGGATCGAGACCCAGTACTTC

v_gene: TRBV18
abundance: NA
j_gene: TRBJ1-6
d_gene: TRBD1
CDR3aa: CASSERQGEVSPLHF
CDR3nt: TGTGCCAGCTCAGAGCGACAGGGTGAGGTGTCACCCCTCCACTTT

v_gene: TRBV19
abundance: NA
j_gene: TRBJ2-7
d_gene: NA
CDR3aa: CASSIDPQNYEQYF
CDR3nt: TGTGCCAGTAGTATAGATCCACAGAACTACGAGCAGTACTTC

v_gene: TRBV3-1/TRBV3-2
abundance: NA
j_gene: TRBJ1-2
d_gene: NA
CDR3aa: CASSQDLSGGYGYTF
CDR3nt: TGTGCCAGCAGCCAAGACTTGTCGGGTGGGTATGGCTACACCTTC

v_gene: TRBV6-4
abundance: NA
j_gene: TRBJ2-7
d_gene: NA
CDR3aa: CASSTLQGDAYEQYF
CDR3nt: TGTGCCAGCAGTACGCTGCAGGGCGACGCCTACGAGCAGTACTTC

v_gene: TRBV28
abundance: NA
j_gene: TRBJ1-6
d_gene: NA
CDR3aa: CASSPPEEASPLHF
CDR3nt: TGTGCCAGCAGCCCACCAGAGGAGGCTTCACCCCTCCACTTT

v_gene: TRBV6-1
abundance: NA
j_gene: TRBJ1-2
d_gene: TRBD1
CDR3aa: CASSEPGQGFYGYTF
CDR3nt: TGTGCCAGCAGTGAACCGGGACAGGGGTTTTATGGCTACACCTTC

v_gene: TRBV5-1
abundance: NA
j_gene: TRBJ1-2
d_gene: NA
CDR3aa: CASSLEGERTAYGYTF
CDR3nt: TGCGCCAGCAGCTTGGAGGGGGAAAGGACAGCCTATGGCTACACCTTC

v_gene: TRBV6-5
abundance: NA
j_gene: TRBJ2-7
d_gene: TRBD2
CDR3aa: CASRHTSGGAYEQYF
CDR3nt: TGTGCCAGCAGACACACTAGCGGGGGGGCCTACGAGCAGTACTTC

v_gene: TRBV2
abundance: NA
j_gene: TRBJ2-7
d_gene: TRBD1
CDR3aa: CASTGGTGGREQYF
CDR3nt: TGTGCCAGCACTGGCGGGACAGGGGGCAGGGAGCAGTACTTC

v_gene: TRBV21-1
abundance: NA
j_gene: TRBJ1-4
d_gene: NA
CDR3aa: CASSKEQGGTNEKLFF
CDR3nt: TGTGCCAGCAGCAAGGAACAGGGGGGAACTAATGAAAAACTGTTTTTT

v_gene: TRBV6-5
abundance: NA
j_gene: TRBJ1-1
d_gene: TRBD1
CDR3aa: CASSSQGEDTEAFF
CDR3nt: TGTGCCAGCAGTTCGCAGGGGGAGGACACTGAAGCTTTCTTT

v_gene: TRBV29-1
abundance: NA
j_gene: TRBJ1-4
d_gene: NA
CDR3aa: CSVYRTGQTNEKLFF
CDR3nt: TGCAGCGTTTATAGAACCGGACAGACTAATGAAAAACTGTTTTTT

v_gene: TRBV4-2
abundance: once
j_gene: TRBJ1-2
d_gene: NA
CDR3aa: CASSHGGIYGYTF
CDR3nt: TGTGCCAGCAGCCATGGAGGGATCTATGGCTACACCTTC

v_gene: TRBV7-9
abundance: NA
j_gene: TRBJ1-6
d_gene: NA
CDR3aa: CASSLALTAYNSPLHF
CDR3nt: TGTGCCAGCAGCTTAGCGCTCACAGCCTATAATTCACCCCTCCACTTT

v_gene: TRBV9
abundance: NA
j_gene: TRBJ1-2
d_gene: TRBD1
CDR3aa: CASATGDGYTF
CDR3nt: TGTGCCAGCGCGACAGGGGATGGCTACACCTTC

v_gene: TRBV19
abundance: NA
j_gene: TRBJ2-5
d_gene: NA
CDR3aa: CASSTGGWETQYF
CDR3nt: TGTGCCAGTTCCACCGGGGGTTGGGAGACCCAGTACTTC

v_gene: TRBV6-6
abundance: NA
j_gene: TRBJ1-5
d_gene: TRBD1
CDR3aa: CASRMDRGRGNQPQHF
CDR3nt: TGTGCCAGCAGAATGGACAGGGGGAGAGGCAATCAGCCCCAGCATTTT

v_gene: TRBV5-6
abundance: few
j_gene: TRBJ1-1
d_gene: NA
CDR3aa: CASSPSSGTEAFF
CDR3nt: TGTGCCAGCAGCCCATCAAGCGGAACTGAAGCTTTCTTT

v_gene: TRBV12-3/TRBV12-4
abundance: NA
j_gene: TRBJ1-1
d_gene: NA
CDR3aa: CASSKTGYRVAFF
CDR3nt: TGTGCCAGCAGTAAAACAGGGTACCGTGTAGCTTTCTTT

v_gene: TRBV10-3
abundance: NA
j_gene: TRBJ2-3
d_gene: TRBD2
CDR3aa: CAISERGGTSTDTQYF
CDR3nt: TGTGCCATCAGTGAGCGGGGGGGGACTAGCACAGATACGCAGTATTTT

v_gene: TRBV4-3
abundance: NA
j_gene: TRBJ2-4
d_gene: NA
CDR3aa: CASSQISSTLAKNIQYF
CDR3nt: TGCGCCAGCAGCCAAATATCTAGTACACTAGCCAAAAACATTCAGTACTTC

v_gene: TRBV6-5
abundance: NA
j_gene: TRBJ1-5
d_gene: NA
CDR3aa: CASRPGHYSNQPQHF
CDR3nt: TGTGCCAGCAGGCCGGGACATTATAGCAATCAGCCCCAGCATTTT

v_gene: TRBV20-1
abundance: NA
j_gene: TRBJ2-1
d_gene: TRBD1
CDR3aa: CSASRDRGLFF
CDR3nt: TGCAGTGCTAGCCGGGACAGGGGTCTGTTCTTC

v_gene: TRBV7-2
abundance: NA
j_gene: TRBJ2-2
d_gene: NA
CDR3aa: CAIPRRGELFF
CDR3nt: TGTGCCATCCCGCGGAGGGGGGAGCTGTTTTTT

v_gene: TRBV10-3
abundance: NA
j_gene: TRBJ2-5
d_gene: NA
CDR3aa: CAISEFWGAETQYF
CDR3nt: TGTGCCATCAGTGAGTTCTGGGGCGCGGAGACCCAGTACTTC

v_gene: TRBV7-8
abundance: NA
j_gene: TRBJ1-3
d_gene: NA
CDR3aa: CASSLRGPGSDRSGNTIYF
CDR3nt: TGTGCCAGCAGCTTAAGAGGCCCAGGGTCCGACCGCTCTGGAAACACCATATATTTT

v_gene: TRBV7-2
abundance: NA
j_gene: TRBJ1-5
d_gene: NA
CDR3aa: CASSLVGGSSQPQHF
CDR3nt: TGTGCCAGCAGCTTAGTAGGAGGGTCCAGTCAGCCCCAGCATTTT

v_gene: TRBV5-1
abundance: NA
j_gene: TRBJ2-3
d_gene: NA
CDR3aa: CASSPGRDSRTDTQYF
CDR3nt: TGCGCCAGCAGCCCCGGGCGAGACAGTAGGACAGATACGCAGTATTTT